The T cell receptor (beta chain) described here comes from a study of cytomegalovirus exposure and HLA in healthy donors. Across the whole study: Earlier findings included more than 95 million unique TCR beta sequences obtained from around 180 million T cells. Study observations and caveats: HLA alleles were associated with roughly 15,000 TCR beta sequences in a later analysis at 0.05 false discovery rate. It was shown in a later analysis that HLA-associated TCR beta chains were more clonally expanded than other, equally common chains.

Note on this clone: The antigen remains unidentified.

The trim removed 6 bases at V and 5 bases at J, leaving 5 bases unmatched. The CDR3 consists of 13 residues. The germline V gene has CDR1 SNHLY and CDR2 FYNNEI. The study ran its PCR with 60 Vbeta and 13 Jbeta primers. The protocol was immunoSEQ multiplex PCR, while the TCRdb copy is restricted to in-frame clones and leaves out a portion. The sample lists 60,000 to 90,000 clones, about 67% seen once, with 7.5% to 9% in the top ten. The receptor's source is a man between 35 and 55 years old in good health and CMV-seropositive. The sequencing sample was made of PBMCs. The chain carries TRBV2 and TRBJ1-1; TRBD1 matches at 8 bases. DNA for the CDR3: TGTGCCAGCAGATTCGGACAGGGAACTGAAGCTTTCTTT. Its protein is CASRFGQGTEAFF.